This T cell receptor (beta chain) originates from a study of blood T cell repertoires in COVID-19. Study-level information: The United States, Italy and Spain were the sources of the acute and convalescent COVID-19 samples. From T cells, B-cell-depleted T cells, or PBMCs came the material, which was cDNA or gDNA.

This clone has just one count. Authors' data handling: Scientists estimated how many nucleated cells there were by amplifying reference gene primers. Profiling relied on immunoSEQ multiplex PCR, and the TCRdb table lists in-frame clones only, not all of them. The V and J calls and clone size come from that table; D and trimming were worked out from the DNA. The data contain approximately 250,000 clones, over 75% of them singletons. Sequences were obtained from peripheral blood. The receptor was isolated from a human donor in a cohort sampled during active COVID-19.

CDR3 coding DNA: TGTGCCAGCAGTTCGACGACAGGCGACAATCAGCCCCAGCATTTT. Protein sequence: CASSSTTGDNQPQHF. The rearrangement links TRBV28 to TRBJ1-5; possibly TRBD1 for D (6 bases). V gave up 4 bases and J gave up 3 bases, with 13 bases separating them. Germline assignment: CDR1 MDHEN and CDR2 SYDVKM. The length of the CDR3 is 15 residues. The variable domain in full, completed from reference TRBV28 and TRBJ1-5, reads DVKVTQSSRYLVKRTGEKVFLECVQDMDHENMFWYRQDPGLGLRLIYFSYDVKMKEKGDIPEGYSVSREKKERFSLILESASTNQTSMYLCASSSTTGDNQPQHFGDGTRLSIL.